This is a list of T cell receptor beta chains from one sample in a study of cytomegalovirus exposure and HLA in healthy donors. Sequencing was performed with immunoSEQ multiplex PCR; in TCRdb, only in-frame clones are kept and a portion is missing. The sample includes about 160,000 clones, 75% to 90% of them seen just once. The sequencing input was PBMCs. The receptors originated from a woman aged 18-30 years in good health and CMV-seronegative. Each CDR3 is given with its conserved first and last residue. Fields, in order: J gene, D gene, V gene, clone size, CDR3 DNA, CDR3 protein. The D gene is left open where the match is weak. Expanded clones get a size class; other rows say once, few or many, or leave the size out.

TRBJ2-7 . TRBV5-1 . TGCGCCAGCAGCTTTACTAGAGGTCTCGAGCAGTACTTC CASSFTRGLEQYF
TRBJ1-2 . TRBV28 . TGTGCCAGCAGTTATAGCGAAAGCAAAATTTCCCACTTC CASSYSESKISHF
TRBJ2-7 . TRBV28 . TGTGCCAGCAGTTTTACGGGATGGTCCTACGAGCAGTACTTC CASSFTGWSYEQYF
TRBJ2-5 TRBD2 TRBV27 . TGTGCCAGCAATACGGGACTAGCGGGGCTAGAGACCCAGTACTTC CASNTGLAGLETQYF
TRBJ1-1 . TRBV5-1 . TGCGCCAGCAGCTTGGTGGAGACAGGGAACACTGAAGCTTTCTTT CASSLVETGNTEAFF
TRBJ2-7 . TRBV28 . TGTGCCAGCATCCAATCACAGGGCAACGAGCAGTACTTC CASIQSQGNEQYF
TRBJ2-6 TRBD1 TRBV30 . TGTGCCTGGGGGGGCCGGGGACAGCTCTCTGGGGCCAACGTCCTGACTTTC CAWGGRGQLSGANVLTF
TRBJ2-7 TRBD1 TRBV11-3 . TGTGCCAGCAGCTCAACAGGGGTCTCTAGAGAGCAGTACTTC CASSSTGVSREQYF
TRBJ2-7 TRBD2 TRBV28 . TGTGCCAGCAGTTTATATTCCCCCGGACTAGCCCTAACCTCCTACGAGCAGTACTTC CASSLYSPGLALTSYEQYF
TRBJ1-5 . TRBV10-3 . TGTGCCATCAGTGAGGAAGAGTGGCAGCCCCAGCATTTT CAISEEEWQPQHF
TRBJ1-4 . TRBV29-1 few TGCAGCGTTGGACGGGGTTATAATGAAAAACTGTTTTTT CSVGRGYNEKLFF
TRBJ1-1 . TRBV11-2 . TGTGCCAGCAGATCCCCCGTCGGGGGGTGGAACACTGAAGCTTTCTTT CASRSPVGGWNTEAFF
TRBJ2-1 TRBD2 TRBV5-4 . TGTGCCAGCAGGCGACCGGGACTAGCCGGCTCTGAGCAGTTCTTC CASRRPGLAGSEQFF
TRBJ1-5 TRBD1 TRBV2 . TGTGCCAGCAGTGGCAGGGGGTCCGTCAATCAGCCCCAGCATTTT CASSGRGSVNQPQHF
TRBJ2-3 TRBD2 TRBV11-2 . TGTGCCAGCAGCTTAGAGGGACTAACCACAGATACGCAGTATTTT CASSLEGLTTDTQYF
TRBJ2-2 . TRBV15 . TGTGCCACCAGCAGCTGGCCCCCTCACACCGGGGAGCTGTTTTTT CATSSWPPHTGELFF
TRBJ2-5 TRBD2 TRBV18 . TGTGCCAGCTCGTTCACTAGCGGGGGGCTACCAGAGACCCAGTACTTC CASSFTSGGLPETQYF
TRBJ2-5 . TRBV19 once TGTGCCAGTAGTATAAAGGCGGGGGCCTATAGTACCCAGTACTTC CASSIKAGAYSTQYF
TRBJ2-5 TRBD1 TRBV19 once TGTGCCAGTAGTATAAGGACCAGCCAGGGGGCGTGGGAGACCCAGTACTTC CASSIRTSQGAWETQYF
TRBJ1-2 TRBD1 TRBV15 . TGTGCCACCAGCAGCGGGGACAGGGCCAGAGGCTACACCTTC CATSSGDRARGYTF
TRBJ1-5 TRBD1 TRBV27 . TGTGCCAGCAGCCTACAGGGGTACAATCAGCCCCAGCATTTT CASSLQGYNQPQHF
TRBJ2-2 TRBD2 TRBV6-6 . TGTGCCAGCTATCCGACTAGCGGGGGTGGCGGGGAGCTGTTTTTT CASYPTSGGGGELFF
TRBJ2-1 TRBD1 TRBV27 . TGTGCCAGCAGTTTAACAGGGGGAGGCTCGCGGGTGTCCTACAATGAGCAGTTCTTC CASSLTGGGSRVSYNEQFF
TRBJ2-3 . TRBV5-1 . TGCGCCAGCAGGACGGGGGAGCGGCTCACAGATACGCAGTATTTT CASRTGERLTDTQYF
TRBJ1-4 . TRBV7-8 once TGTGCCAGCAGCGTCCACAGGGCGACTAATGAAAAACTGTTTTTT CASSVHRATNEKLFF
TRBJ2-3 . TRBV11-2 . TGTGCCAGCAGCTTAGGGCGGTTCGTCCCAAATACGCAGTATTTT CASSLGRFVPNTQYF
TRBJ2-6 . TRBV19 . TGTGCCAGTAGACCGCAGGACAGCGCCGGGGCCAACGTCCTGACTTTC CASRPQDSAGANVLTF
TRBJ2-3 . TRBV29-1 once TGCAGCTACGGAGAACCCAGAGGTGCGCAGTATTTT CSYGEPRGAQYF
TRBJ2-7 . TRBV4-1 . TGCGCCAGCAGCCAAGAACCAGGGGACACCTACGAGCAGTACTTC CASSQEPGDTYEQYF
TRBJ1-1 . TRBV7-9 . TGTGCCAGCAGCTTAAAGAGGGTCTTTAACACTGAAGCTTTCTTT CASSLKRVFNTEAFF
TRBJ2-1 TRBD1 TRBV6-6 once TGTGCCAGCAGTTACTTGGGACAGGGGGTCTACAATGAGCAGTTCTTC CASSYLGQGVYNEQFF
TRBJ1-2 TRBD1 TRBV7-9 . TGTGCCAGCAGCTTGCTCGGAACAGGGGACTATGGCTACACCTTC CASSLLGTGDYGYTF
TRBJ2-7 . TRBV4-1 . TGCGCCAGTCGGCCGGGACTTGCCCTCTACGAGCAGTACTTC CASRPGLALYEQYF
TRBJ2-5 TRBD2 TRBV30 once TGTGCCTGGAGTGTAGGTACTAGCGGGAGTGGGGAGACCCAGTACTTC CAWSVGTSGSGETQYF
TRBJ2-7 . TRBV29-1 . TGCAGCGTTGTTGCGACAGGATACTCCTACGAGCAGTACTTC CSVVATGYSYEQYF
TRBJ2-5 . TRBV30 . TGTGCCTGGAGCCGTCCAGGCTTCGAGGAGACCCAGTACTTC CAWSRPGFEETQYF
TRBJ2-1 TRBD2 TRBV19 . TGTGCCAGTTCGGGACTAGGGGCGAATGAGCAGTTCTTC CASSGLGANEQFF
TRBJ2-1 TRBD2 TRBV5-6 . TGTGCCAGCACCCCGGGAGCGGTAGCGGGGTACAATGAGCAGTTCTTC CASTPGAVAGYNEQFF
TRBJ2-3 . TRBV7-9 . TGTGCCAGCAGCTTAAACAGTGATAGCACAGATACGCAGTATTTT CASSLNSDSTDTQYF
TRBJ1-1 . TRBV6-1 few TGTGCCAGCAGTGGTATCCGGGACACTGAAGCTTTCTTT CASSGIRDTEAFF
TRBJ2-1 TRBD2 TRBV9 . TGTGCCAGCAGCGTGGGAGGGGACGACAATGAGCAGTTCTTC CASSVGGDDNEQFF
TRBJ1-2 TRBD1 TRBV5-4 . TGTGCCAGCAGCTTCCAGGGGGCGCGTGGGGATGGCTACACCTTC CASSFQGARGDGYTF
TRBJ1-4 . TRBV2 . TGTGCCAGCAGGGGGGGGACGGGAGAAAAACTGTTTTTT CASRGGTGEKLFF
TRBJ1-1 . TRBV5-8 . TGTGCCAGCAGCTTGGCTGCGGGGAGGGGCGCTGAAGCTTTCTTT CASSLAAGRGAEAFF
TRBJ1-2 . TRBV6-5 . TGTGCCAGCAGTCCTGACTCAGTGGGAACTAGGGGCTACACCTTC CASSPDSVGTRGYTF
TRBJ2-3 . TRBV9 once TGTGCCAGCAGCGAGAGGACAGATACACAGTATTTT CASSERTDTQYF
TRBJ1-5 . TRBV27 . TGTGCCAGCAGTTACCAAGGACAACCCAATCAGCCCCAGCATTTT CASSYQGQPNQPQHF
TRBJ1-2 . TRBV5-6 . TGTGCCAGCAGGCAAAGGGGTGGCTACACCTTC CASRQRGGYTF
TRBJ2-2 TRBD2 TRBV27 . TGTGCCAGCAGTTTACGCGCTAGCGGGGGGCAGGGGACCGGGGAGCTGTTTTTT CASSLRASGGQGTGELFF
TRBJ2-3 TRBD1 TRBV7-6 . TGTGCCAGCAGCTTAGCCTATAGTCCAGGGGGAAATTCCACAGATACGCAGTATTTT CASSLAYSPGGNSTDTQYF
TRBJ2-5 TRBD2 TRBV10-2 . TGCGCCAGCAGTCGAGCGGGAGAGGAAGAGACCCAGTACTTC CASSRAGEEETQYF
TRBJ1-3 . TRBV15 . TGTGCCACCAGCAGAGATCCCTCCTCTGGAAACACCATATATTTT CATSRDPSSGNTIYF